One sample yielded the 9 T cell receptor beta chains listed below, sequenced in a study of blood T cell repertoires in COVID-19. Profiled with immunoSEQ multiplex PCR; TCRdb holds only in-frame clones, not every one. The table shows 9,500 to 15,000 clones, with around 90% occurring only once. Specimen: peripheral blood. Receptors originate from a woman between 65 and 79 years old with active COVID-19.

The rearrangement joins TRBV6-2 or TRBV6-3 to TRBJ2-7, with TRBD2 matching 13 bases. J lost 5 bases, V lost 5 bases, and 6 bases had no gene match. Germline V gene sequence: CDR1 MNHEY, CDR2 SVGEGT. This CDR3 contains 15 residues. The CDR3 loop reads CASSPGTSGTNEQYF. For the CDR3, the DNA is TGTGCCAGCAGTCCCGGGACTAGCGGGACGAACGAGCAGTACTTC.

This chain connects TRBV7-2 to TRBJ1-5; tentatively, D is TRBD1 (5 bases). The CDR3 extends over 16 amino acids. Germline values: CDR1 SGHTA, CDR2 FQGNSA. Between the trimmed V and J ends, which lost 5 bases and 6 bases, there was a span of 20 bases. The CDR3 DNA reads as TGTGCCAGCAGCCCTTTCTCAGGGATCGGGAGTCAGCCCCAGCATTTT. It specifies CASSPFSGIGSQPQHF.

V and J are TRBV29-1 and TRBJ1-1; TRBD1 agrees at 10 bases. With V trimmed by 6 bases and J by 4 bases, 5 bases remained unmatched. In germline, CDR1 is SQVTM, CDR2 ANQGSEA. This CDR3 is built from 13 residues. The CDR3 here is CSVPGQGTTEAFF. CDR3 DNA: TGCAGCGTCCCGGGACAGGGGACCACTGAAGCTTTCTTT.

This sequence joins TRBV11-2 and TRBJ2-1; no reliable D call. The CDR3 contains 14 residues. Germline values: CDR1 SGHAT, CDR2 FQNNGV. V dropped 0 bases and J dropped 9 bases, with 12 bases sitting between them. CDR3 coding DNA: TGTGCCAGCAGCTTAGAAAACTACAACGCTGAGCAGTTCTTC. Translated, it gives CASSLENYNAEQFF.

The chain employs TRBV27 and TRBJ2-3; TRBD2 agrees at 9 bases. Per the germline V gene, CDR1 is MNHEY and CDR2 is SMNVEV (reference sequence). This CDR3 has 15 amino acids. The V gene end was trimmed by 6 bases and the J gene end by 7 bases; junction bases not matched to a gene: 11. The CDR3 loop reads CASSGLARGANTQYF. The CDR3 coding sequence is TGTGCCAGCAGCGGACTAGCGAGAGGAGCGAATACGCAGTATTTT.

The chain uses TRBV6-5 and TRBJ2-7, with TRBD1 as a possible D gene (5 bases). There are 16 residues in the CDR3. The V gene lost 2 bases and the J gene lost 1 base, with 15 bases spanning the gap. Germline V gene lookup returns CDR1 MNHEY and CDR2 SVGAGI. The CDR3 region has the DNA TGTGCCAGCAGTTACCAGGGCGGAACATCATCCTACGAGCAGTACTTC. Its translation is CASSYQGGTSSYEQYF.

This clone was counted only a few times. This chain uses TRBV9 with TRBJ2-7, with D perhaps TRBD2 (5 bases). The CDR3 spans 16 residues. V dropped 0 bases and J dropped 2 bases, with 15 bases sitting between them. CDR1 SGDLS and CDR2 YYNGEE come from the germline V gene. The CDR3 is CASSVAGGGGTYEQYF. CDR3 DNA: TGTGCCAGCAGCGTAGCCGGAGGTGGCGGCACCTACGAGCAGTACTTC.

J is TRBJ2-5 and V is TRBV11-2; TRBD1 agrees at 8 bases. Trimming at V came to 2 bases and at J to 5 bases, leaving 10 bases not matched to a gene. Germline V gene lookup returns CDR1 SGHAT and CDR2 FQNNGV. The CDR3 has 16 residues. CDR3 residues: CASSLLSGGSFETQYF. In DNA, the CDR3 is TGTGCCAGCAGCTTACTGTCAGGGGGCTCCTTCGAGACCCAGTACTTC.

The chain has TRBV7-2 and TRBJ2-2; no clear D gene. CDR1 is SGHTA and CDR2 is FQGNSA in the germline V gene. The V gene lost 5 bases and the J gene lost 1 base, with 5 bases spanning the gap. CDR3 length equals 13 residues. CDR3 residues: CASSPLNTGELFF. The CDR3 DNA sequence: TGTGCCAGCAGCCCCCTGAACACCGGGGAGCTGTTTTTT.